This passage covers 25 T cell receptor beta chains from one sample sequenced in a study of blood T cell repertoires in COVID-19. Profiling relied on immunoSEQ multiplex PCR, and the TCRdb table lists in-frame clones only, not all of them. The top ten hold more than 3% of the sample, which has 150,000 to 200,000 clones, approximately 86% seen once. Sequenced input: peripheral blood. The receptors originated from a man aged 70-80 years with acute or convalescent COVID-19.

The chain combines TRBV7-2 with TRBJ1-5; 7 bases align to TRBD1. J was trimmed by 2 bases and V by 3 bases; bases with no gene match: 7. CDR1 is SGHTA and CDR2 is FQGNSA in the germline V gene. This CDR3 has 16 residues. The CDR3 nucleotides read TGTGCCAGCAGCTTGAGGGGGCGGTACGGCAATCAGCCCCAGCATTTT. It is translated as CASSLRGRYGNQPQHF.

The chain links TRBV28 to TRBJ1-2, with D unclear. The length of the CDR3 is 14 residues. Trimming removed 2 bases from V and 6 bases from J, with 13 bases in between. From germline, CDR1 is MDHEN and CDR2 SYDVKM. This chain's CDR3 is CASSLPFTVDGYTF. For the CDR3, the DNA is TGTGCCAGCAGTTTACCTTTTACAGTAGATGGCTACACCTTC.

The J gene is TRBJ2-2, the V gene TRBV7-2; D is perhaps TRBD2 (5 bases). This CDR3 contains 13 residues. Germline values: CDR1 SGHTA, CDR2 FQGNSA. Deletions cut 5 bases from V and 7 bases from J, with 11 bases between. In DNA, the CDR3 is TGTGCCAGCAGCAAAACTAGAATCGGGGAGCTGTTTTTT. It encodes CASSKTRIGELFF.

The chain is built from TRBV10-3 and TRBJ1-1, with 10 bases fitting TRBD1. CDR1 is ENHRY, CDR2 SYGVKD, per germline. There are 19 residues in the CDR3. The V and J ends lost 4 bases and 3 bases, in that order; junction bases with no gene match: 17. The CDR3 protein is CAISARMGQGSGTYTEAFF. CDR3 DNA: TGTGCCATCAGTGCTCGAATGGGACAGGGGTCGGGTACGTACACTGAAGCTTTCTTT.

The rearrangement links TRBV5-1 to TRBJ2-3; 8 bases map to TRBD1. This CDR3 region has 16 residues. CDR1 is SGHRS and CDR2 is YFSETQ in the germline V gene. V trimming: 4 bases; J trimming: 8 bases; junction bases outside the gene matches: 15. DNA of the CDR3: TGCGCCAGCAGCCCCGAACCGGGACAGGTCCTTGGTACGCAGTATTTT. Protein product: CASSPEPGQVLGTQYF.

This chain links TRBV18 with TRBJ2-5; weak D call: TRBD1 (5 bases). From germline, CDR1 is KGHSH and CDR2 LQKENI. This CDR3 has 14 amino acids. Trimming removed 5 bases at V and 1 base at J, with 11 bases between. As DNA, the CDR3 is TGTGCCAGCTCAATGACAGTCTCCCAAGAGACCCAGTACTTC. This translates into CASSMTVSQETQYF.

The chain recombines TRBV5-4 with TRBJ1-5, with D uncertain. The V end lost 4 bases, the J end lost 7 bases, and 18 bases lay between the germline ends. Germline V gene lookup returns CDR1 SGHNT and CDR2 YYREEE (reference sequence). The CDR3 extends over 15 amino acids. The CDR3 protein is CASSLDPHVGQPQHF. The CDR3 bases are TGTGCCAGCAGCCTAGACCCCCACGTCGGGCAGCCCCAGCATTTT.

CDR3: CASSGPSGGSYNEQFF. The DNA of the CDR3 is TGCGCCAGCAGTGGACCTAGCGGGGGTTCCTACAATGAGCAGTTCTTC. The V and J genes are TRBV10-1 and TRBJ2-1; the match to TRBD2 covers 10 bases. The CDR3 contains 16 residues. Germline V gene sequence: CDR1 WNHNN, CDR2 SYGVQD (reference sequence). Trimming cost V 4 bases and J 1 base; bases outside gene matches: 4.

The gene calls are TRBV4-1 and TRBJ2-1, with 9 nucleotides matching TRBD2. The CDR3 totals 17 residues. V shed 4 bases, J shed 8 bases, and the junction held 15 bases outside the gene matches. Per the germline V gene, CDR1 is MGHRA and CDR2 is YSYEKL. As DNA, the CDR3 is TGCGCCAGCAGCCCCCGCTTTGCGGGAGGGCCGGACGATGAGCAGTTCTTC. Amino acid sequence: CASSPRFAGGPDDEQFF.

J is TRBJ2-7 and V is TRBV7-9, with D uncertain. Germline CDR1 SEHNR, CDR2 FQNEAQ (reference sequence). V dropped 5 bases and J dropped 4 bases, with 18 bases sitting between them. The CDR3 consists of 15 residues. CDR3 bases: TGTGCCAGCAGCCCCCCCTTGGCCGACTTGTACGAGCAGTACTTC. It specifies CASSPPLADLYEQYF.

The chain uses TRBV6-6 and TRBJ2-1; TRBD1 is a possible D gene (5 bases). The germline V and J ends were trimmed by 4 bases and 6 bases, with 16 bases remaining between them. This CDR3 contains 15 residues. From germline, CDR1 is MNHNY and CDR2 SVGAGI (reference sequence). The chain's CDR3 is CASSSHDSYPNEQFF. Here the CDR3 DNA reads TGTGCCAGCAGTTCTCACGACAGTTACCCCAATGAGCAGTTCTTC.

This clone was detected once. The chain couples TRBV6-5 to TRBJ1-1, with a tentative D call TRBD1 (5 bases). Germline V lookup: CDR1 MNHEY, CDR2 SVGAGI. There are 14 residues in the CDR3. V was trimmed by 8 bases and J by 2 bases, leaving 15 bases between them. The CDR3 DNA sequence: TGTGCCAGCTTAAAAGGGGATGCTAACACTGAAGCTTTCTTT. It is translated as CASLKGDANTEAFF.

The chain links TRBV29-1 to TRBJ2-5, with 7 bases aligning to TRBD2. Germline V gene lookup returns CDR1 SQVTM and CDR2 ANQGSEA. This CDR3 comprises 12 residues. V gave up 4 bases and J gave up 4 bases; unmatched junction bases: 3. CDR3 bases: TGCAGCGTTGGGGAGGGACTAGAGACCCAGTACTTC. Amino acids: CSVGEGLETQYF. The entire variable domain, with the rest obtained from reference TRBV29-1 and TRBJ2-5, is as follows: SAVISQKPSRDICQRGTSLTIQCQVDSQVTMMFWYRQQPGQSLTLIATANQGSEATYESGFVIDKFPISRPNLTFSTLTVSNMSPEDSSIYLCSVGEGLETQYFGPGTRLLVL.

The chain joins TRBV5-1 to TRBJ2-7; 9 bases map to TRBD1. This CDR3 comprises 16 residues. Germline CDR1 and CDR2: SGHRS and YFSETQ. After removal of 4 bases from V and 5 bases from J, the junction contained 13 bases not matched to a gene. The CDR3 DNA reads as TGCGCCAGCAGCCCTGTTTGGACAGGGGAGGGGGACGAGCAGTACTTC. This encodes CASSPVWTGEGDEQYF.

This chain joins TRBV6-2 or TRBV6-3 and TRBJ2-1; the D gene is possibly TRBD2 (5 bases). V was shortened by 4 bases and J by 5 bases, with 18 bases between the two germline ends. This CDR3 comprises 16 residues. Germline V gives CDR1 MNHEY, CDR2 SVGEGT. Here the CDR3 DNA reads TGTGCCAGCAGTTTTCCCCTCGGAGCGCGGGACAATGAGCAGTTCTTC. It yields the protein CASSFPLGARDNEQFF.

A few counts support this clone. J is TRBJ1-4 and V is TRBV7-2, with D possibly matching TRBD1 (6 bases). CDR1 and CDR2 from the germline V gene are SGHTA and FQGNSA. Deletions cut 5 bases from V and 7 bases from J, with 17 bases between. This CDR3 has 15 residues. The CDR3 bases are TGTGCCAGCAGCCCCCGGACAGTGCGAAGTGAAAAACTGTTTTTT. It codes for CASSPRTVRSEKLFF.

V is TRBV10-3 and J is TRBJ2-3; 8 bases align to TRBD2. The CDR3 consists of 16 residues. CDR1 is ENHRY and CDR2 is SYGVKD in the germline V gene. The V segment lost 7 bases and the J segment 0 bases; nucleotides outside the gene matches: 9. The CDR3 nucleotides read TGTGCCATCAATCGGCGGGAGGCCTCTAGCACAGATACGCAGTATTTT. Residues: CAINRREASSTDTQYF.

The rearrangement uses TRBV4-2 and TRBJ2-3; the match to TRBD2 covers 8 bases. Germline V gene lookup returns CDR1 LGHNA and CDR2 YNFKEQ. This CDR3 contains 16 residues. The V and J ends lost 0 bases and 5 bases, in that order; junction bases with no gene match: 7. The CDR3, as DNA: TGTGCCAGCAGCCAAGACTTGGGACTAGGGAAAGATACGCAGTATTTT. Its protein product is CASSQDLGLGKDTQYF.

The chain links TRBV19 to TRBJ2-1; 9 positions agree with TRBD2. The CDR3 has 14 residues. Germline lookup yields CDR1 LNHDA and CDR2 SQIVND (reference sequence). Trimming removed 10 bases from V and 4 bases from J; junction bases left unmatched: 8. The CDR3 coding sequence is TGTGCCACCTCGTGGCGGGAGGGATACAATGAGCAGTTCTTC. It specifies CATSWREGYNEQFF.

The CDR3 DNA sequence: TGTGCCAGCAGCCGAAGTCGGGCAGGGGGGTTTGCTCAGCCCCAGCATTTT. It translates to CASSRSRAGGFAQPQHF. The rearrangement joins TRBV3-1 (or the pseudogene TRBV3-2) to TRBJ1-5; 7 nucleotides line up with TRBD1. CDR3 length: 17 residues. CDR1 is LGHDT and CDR2 is YNNKEL in the germline V gene (reference sequence). J gave up 6 bases and V 4 bases, and 15 bases lay outside the gene matches.

V gene TRBV6-1 combines with J gene TRBJ1-2; TRBD1 is a possible D gene (5 bases). Germline lookup yields CDR1 MNHNS and CDR2 SASEGT. V gave up 3 bases and J gave up 3 bases, with 11 bases separating them. The CDR3 spans 14 residues. CDR3 sequence reads: CASSEPGGDYGYTF. CDR3 bases: TGTGCCAGCAGTGAGCCCGGGGGGGACTATGGCTACACCTTC.

This chain connects TRBV24-1 to TRBJ1-2; tentative D call: TRBD1 (6 bases). Germline loops: CDR1 KGHDR, CDR2 SFDVKD. CDR3 length: 14 amino acids. The ends were cut back, 3 bases at V and 4 bases at J, with 11 bases in the middle. In nucleotides, the CDR3 is TGTGCCACCAGTGATGGGGGGGCCGGCTATGGCTACACCTTC. Translated: CATSDGGAGYGYTF.

The genes are TRBV4-3 and TRBJ1-3, with no clear D. The CDR3 runs to 15 residues. Germline V CDR1 and CDR2: LGHNA, YSLEER. The V end was cut by 0 bases, the J end by 2 bases, with 8 bases between. The DNA for the CDR3 is TGCGCCAGCAGCCAAGATCACCAGGCTGGAAACACCATATATTTT. It is translated as CASSQDHQAGNTIYF.

A single count supports this clone. The gene calls are TRBV6-5 and TRBJ2-2, with a weak D call TRBD2 (5 bases). This CDR3 has 12 residues. Trimming took 6 bases from V and 4 from J, leaving 6 bases between them. Germline CDR1 is MNHEY and CDR2 is SVGAGI. The CDR3 loop reads CASRDSTGELFF. The CDR3 DNA reads as TGTGCCAGCAGGGACTCCACCGGGGAGCTGTTTTTT.

V gene TRBV5-1 combines with J gene TRBJ2-1, with TRBD1 as a possible D gene (6 bases). The germline V gene has CDR1 SGHRS and CDR2 YFSETQ. The CDR3 spans 13 residues. Deletions cut 3 bases from V and 4 bases from J, with 8 bases between. The CDR3 reads CASSSTGYNEQFF. The CDR3 DNA reads as TGCGCCAGCAGCTCGACAGGTTACAATGAGCAGTTCTTC.